This T cell receptor beta chain was captured by sequencing in a study of shared clonotypes between healthy human individuals. Terminally differentiated effector memory CD45RA+ cells were excluded from the naive CD8 cells, which were CD45RO-negative and positively selected for CCR7. Assay used: immunoSEQ multiplex PCR; TCRdb lists only in-frame clones, some missing. Of fewer than 1 million clones in the sample, 90% to 98% are singletons; the top ten hold about 0.25%. The CDR3 has 15 amino acids. Germline V CDR1 and CDR2: MDHEN, SYDVKM. The germline V and J ends were trimmed by 6 bases and 9 bases, with 21 bases remaining between them.

Sequenced input: naive CD8+ T cells sorted from blood. This sequence originates from a man younger than 45 in good health. The chain is built from TRBV28 and TRBJ2-1, with D possibly TRBD1 on 6 matching bases. The CDR3 protein is CASSLQGEGGGEQFF. Here the CDR3 DNA reads TGTGCCAGCAGCCTACAAGGAGAAGGGGGTGGTGAGCAGTTCTTC.